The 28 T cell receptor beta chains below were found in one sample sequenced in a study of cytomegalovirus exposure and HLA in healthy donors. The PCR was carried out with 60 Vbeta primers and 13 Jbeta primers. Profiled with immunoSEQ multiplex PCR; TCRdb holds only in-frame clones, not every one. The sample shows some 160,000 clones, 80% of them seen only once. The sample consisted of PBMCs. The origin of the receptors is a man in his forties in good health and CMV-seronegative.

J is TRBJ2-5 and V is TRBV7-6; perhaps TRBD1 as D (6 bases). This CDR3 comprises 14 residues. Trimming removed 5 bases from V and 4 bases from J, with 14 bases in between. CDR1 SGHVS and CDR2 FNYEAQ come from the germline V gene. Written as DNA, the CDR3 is TGTGCCAGCAGCCCTACAGGGTTACTAGAGACCCAGTACTTC. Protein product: CASSPTGLLETQYF.

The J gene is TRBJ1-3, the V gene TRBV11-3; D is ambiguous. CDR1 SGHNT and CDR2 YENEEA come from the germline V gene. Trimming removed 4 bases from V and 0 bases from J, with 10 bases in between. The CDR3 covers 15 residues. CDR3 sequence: CASSSTRVSGNTIYF. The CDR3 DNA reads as TGTGCCAGCAGCTCAACGCGGGTCTCTGGAAACACCATATATTTT.

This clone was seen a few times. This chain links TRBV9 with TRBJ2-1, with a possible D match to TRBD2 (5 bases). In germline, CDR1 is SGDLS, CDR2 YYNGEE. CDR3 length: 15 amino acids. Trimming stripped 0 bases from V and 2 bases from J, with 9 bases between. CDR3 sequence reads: CASSVAKGAYNEQFF. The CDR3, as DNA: TGTGCCAGCAGCGTAGCAAAGGGAGCCTACAATGAGCAGTTCTTC.

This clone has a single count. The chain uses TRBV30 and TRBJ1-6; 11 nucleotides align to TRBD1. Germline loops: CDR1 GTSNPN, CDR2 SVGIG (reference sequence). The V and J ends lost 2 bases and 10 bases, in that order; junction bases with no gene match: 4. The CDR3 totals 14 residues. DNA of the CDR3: TGTGCCTGGAGTAAGGGACAGGGGGAGTCACCCCTCCACTTT. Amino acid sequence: CAWSKGQGESPLHF.

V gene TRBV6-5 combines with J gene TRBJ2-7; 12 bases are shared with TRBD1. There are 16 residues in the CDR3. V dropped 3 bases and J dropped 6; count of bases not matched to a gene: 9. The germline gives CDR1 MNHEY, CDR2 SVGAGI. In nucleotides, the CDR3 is TGTGCCAGCAGTTATAGCGCGGGGACAGGGGGCAGCGAGCAGTACTTC. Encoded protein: CASSYSAGTGGSEQYF.

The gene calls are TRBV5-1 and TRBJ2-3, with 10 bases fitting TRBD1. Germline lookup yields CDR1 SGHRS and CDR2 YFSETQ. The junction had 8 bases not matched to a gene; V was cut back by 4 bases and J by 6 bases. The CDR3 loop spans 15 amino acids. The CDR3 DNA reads TGCGCCAGCAGCCCGGGACAGGGGTCCGTGGATACGCAGTATTTT. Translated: CASSPGQGSVDTQYF.

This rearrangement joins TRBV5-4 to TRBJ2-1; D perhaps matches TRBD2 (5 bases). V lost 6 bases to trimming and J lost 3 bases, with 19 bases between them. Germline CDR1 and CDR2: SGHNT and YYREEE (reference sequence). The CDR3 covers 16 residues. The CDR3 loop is CASKDWSHLLYNEQFF. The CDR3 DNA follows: TGTGCCAGCAAGGACTGGTCCCACCTTCTCTACAATGAGCAGTTCTTC.

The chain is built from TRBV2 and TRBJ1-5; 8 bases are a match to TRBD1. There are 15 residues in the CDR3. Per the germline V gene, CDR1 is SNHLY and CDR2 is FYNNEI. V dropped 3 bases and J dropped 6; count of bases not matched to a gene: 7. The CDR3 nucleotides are TGTGCCAGCAGTGAGGTCTCAGGGGGCGTTCAGCCCCAGCATTTT. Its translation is CASSEVSGGVQPQHF.

Written as DNA, the CDR3 is TGTGCCAGCAGTTCCAGGGGGCCTAGAGTCAAAAACATTCAGTACTTC. Amino acid sequence: CASSSRGPRVKNIQYF. The chain joins TRBV27 to TRBJ2-4; 8 bases agree with TRBD1. This CDR3 spans 16 amino acids. Germline V gives CDR1 MNHEY, CDR2 SMNVEV (reference sequence). V shed 4 bases, J shed 3 bases, and the junction held 8 bases outside the gene matches.

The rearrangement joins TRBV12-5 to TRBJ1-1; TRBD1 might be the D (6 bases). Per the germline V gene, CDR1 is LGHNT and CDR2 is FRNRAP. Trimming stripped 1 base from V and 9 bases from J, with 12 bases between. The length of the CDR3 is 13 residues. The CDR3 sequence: CASGLESGTKAFF. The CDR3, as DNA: TGTGCTAGTGGTTTGGAATCCGGGACAAAAGCTTTCTTT.

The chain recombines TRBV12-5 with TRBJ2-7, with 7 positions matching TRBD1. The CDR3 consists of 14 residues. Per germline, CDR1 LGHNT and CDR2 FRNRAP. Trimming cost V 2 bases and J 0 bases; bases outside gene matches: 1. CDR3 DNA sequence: TGTGCTAGTGGTTTGTACAGGGGCTCCTACGAGCAGTACTTC. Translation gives CASGLYRGSYEQYF.

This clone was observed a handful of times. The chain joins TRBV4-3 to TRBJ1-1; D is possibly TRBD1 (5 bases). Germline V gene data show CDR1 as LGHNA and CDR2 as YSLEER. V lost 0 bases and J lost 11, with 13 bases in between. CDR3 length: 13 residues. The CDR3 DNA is TGCGCCAGCAGCCAAGATTCAGGGACTATCGCTTTCTTT. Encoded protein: CASSQDSGTIAFF.

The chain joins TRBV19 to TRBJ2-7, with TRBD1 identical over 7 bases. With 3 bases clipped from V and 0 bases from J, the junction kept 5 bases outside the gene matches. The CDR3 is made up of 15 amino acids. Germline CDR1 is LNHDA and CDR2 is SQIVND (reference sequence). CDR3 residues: CASSIRQGVSYEQYF. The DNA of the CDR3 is TGTGCCAGTAGTATCCGGCAGGGGGTCTCCTACGAGCAGTACTTC.

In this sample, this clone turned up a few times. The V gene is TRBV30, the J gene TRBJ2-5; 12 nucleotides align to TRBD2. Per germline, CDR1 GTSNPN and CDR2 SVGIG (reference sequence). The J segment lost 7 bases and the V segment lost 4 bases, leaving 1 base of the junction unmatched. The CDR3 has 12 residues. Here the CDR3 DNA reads TGTGCCTGGACTAGCGGGAGGGTGACCCAGTACTTC. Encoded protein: CAWTSGRVTQYF.

CDR3 loop: CASSYDSGPTNEKLFF. The CDR3 DNA is TGTGCCAGCAGTTACGATTCAGGCCCAACTAATGAAAAACTGTTTTTT. This sequence joins TRBV6-5 and TRBJ1-4; D gene unclear. The CDR3 length is 16 residues. V lost 2 bases and J 0 bases, leaving 10 bases between the germline ends. Germline V gives CDR1 MNHEY, CDR2 SVGAGI.

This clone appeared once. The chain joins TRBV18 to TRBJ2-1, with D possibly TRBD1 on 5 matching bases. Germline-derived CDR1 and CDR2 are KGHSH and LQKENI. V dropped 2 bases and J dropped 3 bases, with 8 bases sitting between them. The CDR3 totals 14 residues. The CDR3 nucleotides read TGTGCCAGCTCACCAGGGGCCTACTACAATGAGCAGTTCTTC. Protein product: CASSPGAYYNEQFF.

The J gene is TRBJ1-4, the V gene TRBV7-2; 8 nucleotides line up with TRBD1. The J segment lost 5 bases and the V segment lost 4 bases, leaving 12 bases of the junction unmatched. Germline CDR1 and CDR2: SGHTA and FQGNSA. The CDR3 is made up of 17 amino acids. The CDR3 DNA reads TGTGCCAGCAGCTGGGCGTACCCGGGACAGGCGAATGAAAAACTGTTTTTT. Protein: CASSWAYPGQANEKLFF.

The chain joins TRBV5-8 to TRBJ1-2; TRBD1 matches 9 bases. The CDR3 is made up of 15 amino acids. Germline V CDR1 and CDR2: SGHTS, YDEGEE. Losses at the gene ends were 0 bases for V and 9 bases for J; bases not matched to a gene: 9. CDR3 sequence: CASSLGQGGSWRYTF. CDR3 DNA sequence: TGTGCCAGCAGCTTGGGACAGGGGGGAAGTTGGCGCTACACCTTC.

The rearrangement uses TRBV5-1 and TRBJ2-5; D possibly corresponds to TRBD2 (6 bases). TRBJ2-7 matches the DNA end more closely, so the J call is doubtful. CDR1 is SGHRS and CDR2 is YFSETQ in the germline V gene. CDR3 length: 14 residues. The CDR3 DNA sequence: TGCGCCAGCAGCTTCCGGGAGCTACACTACGAGCAGTACTTC. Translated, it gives CASSFRELHYEQYF.

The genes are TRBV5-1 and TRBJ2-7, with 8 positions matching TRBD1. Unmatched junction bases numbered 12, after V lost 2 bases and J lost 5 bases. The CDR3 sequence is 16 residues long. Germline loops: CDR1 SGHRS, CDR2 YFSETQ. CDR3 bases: TGCGCCAGCAGCTTAGGACAGGGTTTTCCTTATAACGAGCAGTACTTC. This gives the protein CASSLGQGFPYNEQYF.

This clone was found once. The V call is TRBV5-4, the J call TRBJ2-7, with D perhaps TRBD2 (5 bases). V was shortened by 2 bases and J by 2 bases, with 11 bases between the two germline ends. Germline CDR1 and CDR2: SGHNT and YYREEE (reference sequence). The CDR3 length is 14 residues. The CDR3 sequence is CASSFDEGAYEQYF. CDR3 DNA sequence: TGTGCCAGCAGCTTTGACGAGGGAGCCTACGAGCAGTACTTC.

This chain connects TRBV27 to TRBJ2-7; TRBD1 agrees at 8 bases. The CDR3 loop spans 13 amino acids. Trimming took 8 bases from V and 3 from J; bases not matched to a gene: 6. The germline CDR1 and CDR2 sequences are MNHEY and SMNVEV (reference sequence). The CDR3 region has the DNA TGTGCCAGCCGATACAGGGGGAACTACGAGCAGTACTTC. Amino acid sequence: CASRYRGNYEQYF.

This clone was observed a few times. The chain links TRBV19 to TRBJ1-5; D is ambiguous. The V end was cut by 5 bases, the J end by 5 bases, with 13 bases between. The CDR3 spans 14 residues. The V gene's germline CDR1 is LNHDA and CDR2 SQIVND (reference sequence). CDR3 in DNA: TGTGCCAGTAGTCCGGGGTACCCGTATCAGCCCCAGCATTTT. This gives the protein CASSPGYPYQPQHF.

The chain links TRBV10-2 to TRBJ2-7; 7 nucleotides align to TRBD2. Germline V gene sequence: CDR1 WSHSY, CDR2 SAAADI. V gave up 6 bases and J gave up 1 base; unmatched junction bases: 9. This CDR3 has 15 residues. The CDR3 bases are TGCGCCAGCAGGGCTGGAAGCGGGACGTCCTACGAGCAGTACTTC. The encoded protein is CASRAGSGTSYEQYF.

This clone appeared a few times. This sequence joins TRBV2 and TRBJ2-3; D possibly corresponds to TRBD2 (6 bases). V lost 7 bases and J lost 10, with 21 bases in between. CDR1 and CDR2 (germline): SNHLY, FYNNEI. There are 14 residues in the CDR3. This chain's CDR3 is CASTGGVSGTAQYF. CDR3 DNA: TGTGCCAGCACGGGTGGGGTATCGGGGACTGCGCAGTATTTT. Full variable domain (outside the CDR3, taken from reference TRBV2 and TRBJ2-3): EPEVTQTPSHQVTQMGQEVILRCVPISNHLYFYWYRQILGQKVEFLVSFYNNEISEKSEIFDDQFSVERPDGSNFTLKIRSTKLEDSAMYFCASTGGVSGTAQYFGPGTRLTVL.

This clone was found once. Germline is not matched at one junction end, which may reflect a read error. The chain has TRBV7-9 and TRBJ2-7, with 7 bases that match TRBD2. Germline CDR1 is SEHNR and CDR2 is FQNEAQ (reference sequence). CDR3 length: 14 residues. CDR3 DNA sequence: TGTTCCAGCAGCTTAATGGGAGGGGACTACGAGCAGTACTTC. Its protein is CSSSLMGGDYEQYF. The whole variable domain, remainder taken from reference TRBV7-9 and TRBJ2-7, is DTGVSQNPRHKITKRGQNVTFRCDPISEHNRLYWYRQTLGQGPEFLTYFQNEAQLEKSRLLSDRFSAERPKGSFSTLEIQRTEQGDSAMYLCSSSLMGGDYEQYFGPGTRLTVT.

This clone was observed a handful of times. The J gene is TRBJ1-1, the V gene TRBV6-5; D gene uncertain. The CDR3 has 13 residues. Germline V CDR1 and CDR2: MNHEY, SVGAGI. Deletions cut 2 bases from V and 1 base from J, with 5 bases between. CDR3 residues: CASSYPTNTEAFF. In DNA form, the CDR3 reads TGTGCCAGCAGTTACCCTACGAACACTGAAGCTTTCTTT.

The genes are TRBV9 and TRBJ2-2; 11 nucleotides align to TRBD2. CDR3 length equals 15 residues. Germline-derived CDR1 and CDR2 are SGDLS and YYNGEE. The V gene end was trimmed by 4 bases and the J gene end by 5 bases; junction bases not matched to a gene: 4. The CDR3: CASSISGRETGELFF. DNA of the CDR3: TGTGCCAGCAGCATTAGCGGGAGGGAGACCGGGGAGCTGTTTTTT.